This T cell receptor beta chain was identified during a study of beta chain features in type 1 diabetes. Whole-study results and caveats: PCR might favor shorter templates, but any such skew would affect patients and controls equally.

Germline CDR1 reads MNHNY; CDR2 reads SVGAGI (reference sequence). V shed 8 bases and J shed 2 bases, with 18 bases lying between them. The CDR3 sequence is 15 residues long. Points on this clone: Its antigen is as yet unknown.

Expressed TCRB transcripts were sequenced, since all the RNA that had been isolated was reverse transcribed. The assay was immunoSEQ multiplex PCR, and TCRdb's table has in-frame clones only and misses some. The repertoire has around 400,000 clones, about 12% of them found once; the top ten carry roughly 0.017%. The chain combines TRBV6-6 with TRBJ1-1, with D unclear. The sequencing input was naive CD4+ T cells from blood. This TCR came from a man aged 18 to 30 in good health. The CDR3 DNA sequence: TGTGCCAGCCGCCAGTCCAGAGGGCCTAACACTGAAGCTTTCTTT. Its translation is CASRQSRGPNTEAFF.